This T cell receptor (delta chain) was captured in a study of human gamma delta and Vdelta1 T cells. The CDR3 loop spans 20 amino acids. Losses at the gene ends were 4 bases for V and 3 bases for J; bases not matched to a gene: 22. The germline CDR1 and CDR2 sequences are TSWWSYY and QGS. This clone has only a few counts. TCRdb's protein for this DNA is that of a much larger clone and differs from the translation at residue 14, likely a read error; the protein shown is the DNA translation. TCRdb used CATT to re-call clones from the PCR reads. The sample carries some 6,100 delta-chain clones, roughly a tenth recorded once.

The source is a human donor in good health. Sequenced input: naive CD27+ Vdelta1 gamma-delta T cells from blood. The chain recombines TRDV1 with TRDJ1, with 8 bases lining up with TRDD2. The CDR3 region has the DNA TGTGCTCTTGGGGTCTTCCTACGAGTAAAACGAAGGAATAAACCCGATAAACTCATCTTT. Translation: CALGVFLRVKRRNKPDKLIF.